This TCR beta chain is from a study of T-cell memory formation after mild COVID-19. TCRdb redid the calling of the 5' RACE reads with MiXCR, one entry per CDR3 protein. This sample yields around 310,000 distinct CDR3 sequences, of which around an eighth are seen a single time; 21% belongs to the top ten. This clonotype was found many times. Trimming took 4 bases from V and 2 from J, leaving 14 bases between them. The CDR3 is made up of 15 amino acids. Germline-derived CDR1 and CDR2 are SGHRS and YFSETQ. The sequence came from a man between 18 and 29 years old who had mild COVID-19 (a few samples of this study predate the infection). Cell type and time point are not known. J is TRBJ2-3 and V is TRBV5-1, with D unclear. Input material: PBMCs or a T cell subset sorted from them (not recorded which). CDR3 protein: CASSQMRHFTDTQYF. The DNA for the CDR3 is TGCGCCAGCAGCCAAATGCGTCACTTCACAGATACGCAGTATTTT.